The source of this TCR beta chain is a study of blood T cell repertoires in COVID-19. Clones were read by immunoSEQ multiplex PCR, and TCRdb kept only the in-frame ones, dropping some. There are 400,000 to 450,000 clones in the sample; around nine tenths occur only once, and roughly 1.4% lies in the top ten. Unmatched junction bases numbered 9, after V lost 2 bases and J lost 5 bases. The germline CDR1 and CDR2 sequences are LGHNA and YSLEER. The CDR3 contains 16 residues. The source material was peripheral blood. This sequence originates from a woman aged 40 to 50 with COVID-19, enrolled during active disease. The chain is built from TRBV4-3 and TRBJ2-5, with 9 bases that match TRBD1. As DNA, the CDR3 is TGCGCCAGCAGCCAAATACTGGGACAGGGTGGCGAGACCCAGTACTTC. Translating gives CASSQILGQGGETQYF.